A single T cell receptor (beta chain) is shown here with its context. The sample comes from a study of blood T cell repertoires in COVID-19. Turning to the study itself: Sample material is recorded as cDNA or gDNA derived from T cells, B-cell-depleted T cells, or PBMCs.

Only in-frame clones appear in the TCRdb table, and some are missing; sequencing was by immunoSEQ multiplex PCR. The table records 45,000 to 50,000 clones, approximately 88% of them present only once. Input material: peripheral blood. This receptor was obtained from a man in his 70s with acute or convalescent COVID-19.

CDR3 residues: CASRGADSEKLFF. The CDR3 DNA follows: TGTGCCAGTAGAGGGGCTGATAGTGAAAAACTGTTTTTT. The chain combines TRBV19 with TRBJ1-4, with D possibly matching TRBD1 (5 bases). The CDR3 totals 13 residues. CDR1 and CDR2 from the germline V gene are LNHDA and SQIVND (reference sequence). The germline V and J ends were trimmed by 6 bases and 7 bases, with 12 bases remaining between them. Based on the CDR3 plus reference TRBV19 and TRBJ1-4, the full variable domain is DGGITQSPKYLFRKEGQNVTLSCEQNLNHDAMYWYRQDPGQGLRLIYYSQIVNDFQKGDIAEGYSVSREKKESFPLTVTSAQKNPTAFYLCASRGADSEKLFFGSGTQLSVL.